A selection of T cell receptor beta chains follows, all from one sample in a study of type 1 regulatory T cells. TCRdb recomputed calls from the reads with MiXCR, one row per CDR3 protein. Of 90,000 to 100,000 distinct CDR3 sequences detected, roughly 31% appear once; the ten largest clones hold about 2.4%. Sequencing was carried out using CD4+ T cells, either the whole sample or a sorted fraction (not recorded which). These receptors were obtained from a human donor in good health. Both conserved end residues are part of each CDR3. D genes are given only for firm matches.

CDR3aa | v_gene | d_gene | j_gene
CASSIRDSSFFSYEQYF | TRBV12-3/TRBV12-4 | TRBD1 | TRBJ2-7
CASSLRRLYEQYF | TRBV11-2 | - | TRBJ2-7
CASSSPASAFTDTQYF | TRBV5-1 | - | TRBJ2-3
CASSVQGATTEAFF | TRBV9 | TRBD1 | TRBJ1-1
CSAWGPNEKLFF | TRBV20-1 | - | TRBJ1-4
CASSAGRDRGGNTEAFF | TRBV5-4 | TRBD1 | TRBJ1-1
CSALQTLSSNQPQHF | TRBV20-1 | - | TRBJ1-5
CSVAQVLSYEQYF | TRBV29-1 | - | TRBJ2-7
CSASAGDRVYNEQFF | TRBV20-1 | TRBD1 | TRBJ2-1
CATSRGTSGHQDF | TRBV15 | - | TRBJ2-7
CSVAGGRGGETQYF | TRBV29-1 | TRBD2 | TRBJ2-5
CASSSQEAYNSPLHF | TRBV12-3/TRBV12-4 | - | TRBJ1-6
CASRLAGGSHEQFF | TRBV6-5 | TRBD2 | TRBJ2-1
CRARPIIRRDGGYMAF | TRBV20-1 | - | TRBJ1-2
CASSSLTSGIHNEQFF | TRBV7-8 | TRBD2 | TRBJ2-1
CASSLGQAPSQPQHF | TRBV5-1 | - | TRBJ1-5
CASSFMIAGGDTQYF | TRBV5-1 | TRBD2 | TRBJ2-3
CSASAGTIQETQYF | TRBV20-1 | TRBD2 | TRBJ2-5
CASNVPGTGGYEQYF | TRBV6-1 | TRBD1 | TRBJ2-7
CASREGEVNQPQHF | TRBV2 | - | TRBJ1-5
CASSSGSGSTYEQFF | TRBV7-2 | - | TRBJ2-1
CAWSGGSVTEAFF | TRBV30 | - | TRBJ1-1
CASSADGLSPQHF | TRBV7-2 | - | TRBJ1-5
CSASVRFQTYEQYF | TRBV20-1 | - | TRBJ2-7
CASSQDRNQPQHF | TRBV14 | - | TRBJ1-5
CATSVSGGSNTGELFF | TRBV24-1 | - | TRBJ2-2
CASSFGTGVLWQYF | TRBV12-3/TRBV12-4 | TRBD1 | TRBJ2-7
CASSALAGGGKNEQFF | TRBV6-1 | TRBD2 | TRBJ2-1
CASSPRRGGSGVVQYF | TRBV12-3/TRBV12-4 | - | TRBJ2-4
CASRYGVSYNEQFF | TRBV7-9 | - | TRBJ2-1
CASSPLTLQGRETQYF | TRBV5-1 | - | TRBJ2-5
CASSRLAENEQFF | TRBV5-1 | - | TRBJ2-1
CASSQTQNSKVGYTF | TRBV4-2 | - | TRBJ1-2
CASSLHTRGLNTGELFF | TRBV7-2 | - | TRBJ2-2
CASRAQGASYEQYF | TRBV2 | TRBD1 | TRBJ2-7
CNARDTGQGHTEAFF | TRBV20-1 | TRBD1 | TRBJ1-1
CASRGLTAGQPQHF | TRBV19 | - | TRBJ1-5
CASSQERVAGAHEQFF | TRBV4-2 | TRBD2 | TRBJ2-1
CASSQEETGLNPSEQYF | TRBV4-2 | TRBD2 | TRBJ2-7
CSARKLADRTDTQYF | TRBV20-1 | TRBD2 | TRBJ2-3
CSARATGSETQYF | TRBV20-1 | - | TRBJ2-5
CASSLGPTKSSYEQYF | TRBV7-2 | - | TRBJ2-7
CASSMNLQGYTF | TRBV19 | - | TRBJ1-2
CASSYRTGYYEQYF | TRBV7-8 | TRBD1 | TRBJ2-7
CASSLEGGGTDTQYF | TRBV5-1 | - | TRBJ2-3
CASSLLGAGANVLTF | TRBV27 | - | TRBJ2-6
CAWNGGPGNTIYF | TRBV30 | - | TRBJ1-3
CASSLNTGLSNQPQHF | TRBV5-6 | - | TRBJ1-5
CASSQVPAGTTYEQYF | TRBV3-1 | TRBD2 | TRBJ2-7
CASSLVGGQKIQYF | TRBV5-1 | - | TRBJ2-4
CASSKLNEQYF | TRBV27 | - | TRBJ2-7
CASSYFREVRNTEAFF | TRBV5-1 | - | TRBJ1-1
CASSLTVTSLDEQYF | TRBV3-1 | - | TRBJ2-7
CASSLFDGGNQPQHF | TRBV5-6 | - | TRBJ1-5
CASSPNIGGPGANVLTF | TRBV19 | - | TRBJ2-6
CASSDGPPGGTHEQYF | TRBV13 | - | TRBJ2-7
CASSEGQAYNEQFF | TRBV3-1 | - | TRBJ2-1
CSARKGTGNTGELFF | TRBV20-1 | - | TRBJ2-2
CASSLDGQNNSPLHF | TRBV5-1 | - | TRBJ1-6
CASSLAGGPIHEQYF | TRBV7-2 | TRBD2 | TRBJ2-7